The 25 T cell receptor beta chains given below trace back to one sample, sequenced in a study of sequential checkpoint blockade in melanoma (dated by TCRdb to the late 2010s). Libraries were built with the immunoSEQ multiplex PCR assay. The source is immuneACCESS, and TCRdb retained only in-frame sequences with V and J called. Part of the clones is not carried over; for the studies checked, unresolved V genes explain less than half of this, and the remainder is unexplained. This sample comprises approximately 14,000 clones, less than 55% of them detected only once. The ten top clones hold under 20% of the sample. The treatment or condition label for this specimen denotes: randomized to nivolumab then ipilimumab (arm A) or the reverse (arm B). The sample was CD8+ T cells sorted from blood (inferred from file names), taken from a patient given nivolumab and ipilimumab in sequence. The origin of the receptors is a human donor with melanoma.

V and J are TRBV15 and TRBJ2-5; 9 nucleotides match TRBD1. The V gene end was trimmed by 0 bases and the J gene end by 11 bases; junction bases not matched to a gene: 10. The CDR3 has 15 amino acids. The V gene's germline CDR1 is LNHNV and CDR2 YYDKDF (reference sequence). For the CDR3, the DNA is TGTGCCACCAGCAGAGACCAACTAGGGGACAGGGTGCAGTACTTC. Translation: CATSRDQLGDRVQYF.

The chain combines TRBV5-5 with TRBJ1-2; 8 bases fit TRBD1. Losses at the gene ends were 0 bases for V and 8 bases for J; bases not matched to a gene: 6. Per germline, CDR1 SGHKS and CDR2 YYEKEE (reference sequence). The CDR3 has 14 amino acids. CDR3 sequence reads: CASSLETGAGGYTF. The CDR3 bases are TGTGCCAGCAGCTTGGAGACAGGGGCTGGGGGCTACACCTTC.

This clone was detected a few times. The CDR3 sequence: CAWSPTGNTEAFF. In nucleotides, the CDR3 is TGTGCCTGGAGTCCCACAGGGAACACTGAAGCTTTCTTT. J is TRBJ1-1 and V is TRBV30, with D maybe TRBD1 (5 bases). The germline V gene encodes CDR1 GTSNPN and CDR2 SVGIG (reference sequence). This CDR3 is 13 amino acids long. Trimming shortened V by 2 bases and J by 1 base, and 8 bases separated the two germline ends.

This clone came up a few times. This chain joins TRBV2 and TRBJ2-5; the D gene is possibly TRBD2 (5 bases). Germline-derived CDR1 and CDR2 are SNHLY and FYNNEI. The length of the CDR3 is 18 residues. The V gene lost 0 bases and the J gene lost 0 bases, with 17 bases spanning the gap. The CDR3 DNA sequence: TGTGCCAGCAGTGAAGCCAAGGAGGTGGCAAATCACCAAGAGACCCAGTACTTC. It encodes CASSEAKEVANHQETQYF.

The rearrangement links TRBV28 to TRBJ1-1, with a tentative D call TRBD1 (6 bases). The CDR3 is 17 residues long. CDR1 and CDR2 (germline): MDHEN, SYDVKM. V lost 5 bases to trimming and J lost 0 bases, with 19 bases between them. The CDR3 DNA follows: TGTGCCAGCAGTCCCCCCGGACAGATTATAATGAACACTGAAGCTTTCTTT. Translated: CASSPPGQIIMNTEAFF.

This rearrangement joins TRBV5-3 to TRBJ1-6; 10 nucleotides align to TRBD1. TRBV5-3 is identified as an open reading frame with a role that is uncertain. There are 16 residues in the CDR3. After removal of 4 bases from V and 10 bases from J, the junction contained 11 bases not matched to a gene. CDR3 region: CARSLGRRTGGSPLHF. CDR3 in DNA: TGTGCCAGAAGCCTGGGCCGGAGGACAGGGGGGTCACCCCTCCACTTT.

Concerning this clone: The junction shows a germline mismatch at one end, possibly a read error. The CDR3 sequence: CASSLYRGFNTEAFF. Written as DNA, the CDR3 is TGTGCCAGCAGCTTATACAGGGGATTCAACACTGAAGCTTTCTTT. The rearrangement joins TRBV28 to TRBJ1-1, with 7 nucleotides matching TRBD1. The CDR3 length is 15 residues. Germline lookup yields CDR1 MDHEN and CDR2 SYDVKM.

The V call is TRBV7-9, the J call TRBJ1-2; 7 nucleotides line up with TRBD1. The CDR3 spans 15 residues. Germline V gene data show CDR1 as SEHNR and CDR2 as FQNEAQ (reference sequence). Unmatched junction bases numbered 12, after V lost 7 bases and J lost 4 bases. The CDR3 protein is CASTPPRDSSYGYTF. As DNA, the CDR3 is TGTGCCAGCACTCCCCCAAGGGACAGTTCCTATGGCTACACCTTC.

This clone has just a few counts. The chain uses TRBV6-4 and TRBJ2-3, with 8 nucleotides matching TRBD2. Trimming cost V 0 bases and J 1 base; bases outside gene matches: 0. This CDR3 is built from 15 residues. CDR1 and CDR2 (germline): MRHNA, SNTAGT. The CDR3 here is CASSDSSGGTDTQYF. CDR3 sequence (DNA): TGTGCCAGCAGTGACTCTAGCGGGGGCACAGATACGCAGTATTTT.

The genes are TRBV19 and TRBJ1-1, with a possible D match to TRBD1 (5 bases). Germline assignment: CDR1 LNHDA and CDR2 SQIVND (reference sequence). The CDR3 is made up of 13 amino acids. With 6 bases removed from V and 8 bases from J, the gap between germline ends came to 16 bases. The CDR3 bases are TGTGCCAGTAGCCTCGACAGCTACGTCGAAGCTTTCTTT. This translates into CASSLDSYVEAFF.

This clone appeared once. This chain connects TRBV4-1 to TRBJ1-1, with D perhaps matching TRBD1 (5 bases). Germline assignment: CDR1 MGHRA and CDR2 YSYEKL. Trimming removed 7 bases from V and 0 bases from J, with 18 bases in between. The CDR3 extends over 16 amino acids. CDR3 nucleotides: TGCGCCAGCACGGGTCCCTCTAGACAGATGAACACTGAAGCTTTCTTT. This codes for CASTGPSRQMNTEAFF.

The chain uses TRBV5-1 and TRBJ1-4; no definite D call. The germline CDR1 and CDR2 sequences are SGHRS and YFSETQ. V shed 5 bases and J shed 4 bases, with 12 bases lying between them. This CDR3 spans 14 amino acids. Here the CDR3 DNA reads TGCGCCAGCAGTATGTCGGGATTTAATGAAAAACTGTTTTTT. Protein product: CASSMSGFNEKLFF.

CDR3 residues: CASRPGPSYEQYF. For the CDR3, the DNA is TGTGCCAGCAGGCCAGGTCCATCCTACGAGCAGTACTTC. V is TRBV25-1 and J is TRBJ2-7; D not certain. The CDR3 is 13 residues long. The germline V gene has CDR1 MGHDK and CDR2 SYGVNS. Trimming cost V 6 bases and J 1 base, with 10 bases left between them.

The chain carries TRBV7-6 and TRBJ2-1; 8 nucleotides match TRBD2. With V trimmed by 0 bases and J by 8 bases, 6 bases remained unmatched. The CDR3 runs 15 residues. Germline V gene sequence: CDR1 SGHVS, CDR2 FNYEAQ. The CDR3 spells CASSLASSGIDEQFF. The CDR3 DNA follows: TGTGCCAGCAGCTTAGCGAGTAGCGGGATCGATGAGCAGTTCTTC.

Regarding this clone: A junction boundary mismatches the germline segment, possibly from a read error. The chain couples TRBV5-3 to TRBJ1-2; TRBD1 might be the D (5 bases). TRBV5-3 is recorded as an ORF, its role being uncertain. The CDR3 totals 12 residues. As DNA, the CDR3 is TGTGCCAGCAGCTTGGACAACGGGGGCTACACCTTC. This sequence encodes CASSLDNGGYTF.

The CDR3 loop is CASSDVWDREKDGYTF. In DNA, the CDR3 is TGTGCCAGCAGTGACGTATGGGACAGGGAAAAGGATGGCTACACCTTC. The chain is built from TRBV6-4 and TRBJ1-2; 9 positions agree with TRBD1. The V segment lost 2 bases and the J segment 6 bases; nucleotides outside the gene matches: 10. The V gene's germline CDR1 is MRHNA and CDR2 SNTAGT. The CDR3 runs to 16 residues.

The chain is built from TRBV2 and TRBJ2-7; 13 bases map to TRBD2. V was clipped by 2 bases and J by 2 bases; unmatched bases: 3. Germline assignment: CDR1 SNHLY and CDR2 FYNNEI. This CDR3 is built from 16 residues. In DNA form, the CDR3 reads TGTGCCAGCAGTGAACCGACTAGCGGGGGGCCCTACGAGCAGTACTTC. Translation gives CASSEPTSGGPYEQYF.

This chain links TRBV29-1 with TRBJ2-7; TRBD1 matches 7 bases. J gave up 4 bases and V 4 bases, and 10 bases lay outside the gene matches. The CDR3 spans 14 residues. Per the germline V gene, CDR1 is SQVTM and CDR2 is ANQGSEA. This chain's CDR3 is CSVGPGGDPYEQYF. The DNA of the CDR3 is TGCAGCGTTGGGCCAGGGGGTGACCCTTACGAGCAGTACTTC.

This clone is medium-sized in the sample. The rearrangement uses TRBV21-1 and TRBJ2-7; the table's D call TRBD2 went unverified against the DNA. TRBV21-1 corresponds to a pseudogene. The CDR3 consists of 16 residues. The CDR3: CADKGKGGWNPGEQYF. CDR3 nucleotides: TGTGCCGACAAGGGGAAGGGAGGCTGGAATCCGGGGGAGCAGTACTTC.

This chain links TRBV10-1 with TRBJ1-2; the D is unclear. Germline values: CDR1 WNHNN, CDR2 SYGVQD (reference sequence). The V end lost 2 bases, the J end lost 7 bases, and 20 bases lay between the germline ends. The CDR3 is 16 amino acids. The CDR3 loop reads CASSEIGESRGGGYTF. CDR3 sequence (DNA): TGCGCCAGCAGTGAGATTGGTGAGTCCCGCGGCGGTGGCTACACCTTC.

The rearrangement links TRBV4-1 to TRBJ2-1; maybe TRBD1 (5 bases). The CDR3 is 13 residues long. Germline V gene data show CDR1 as MGHRA and CDR2 as YSYEKL. Between the trimmed V and J ends, which lost 4 bases and 9 bases, there was a span of 13 bases. In nucleotides, the CDR3 is TGCGCCAGCAGCCGCACCCAGGGAAGTGAGCAGTTCTTC. Amino acids: CASSRTQGSEQFF.

This clone counts as medium-sized. The DNA for the CDR3 is TGTGCCAGCAGCCAAGAGGTTTGGGGGCTAAGCAACGAGCAGTACTTC. Translating gives CASSQEVWGLSNEQYF. The chain combines TRBV14 with TRBJ2-7; D may be TRBD1 (6 bases). V was cut by 0 bases and J by 5 bases, with 17 bases left in between. CDR1 and CDR2 (germline): SGHDN, FVKESK. This CDR3 spans 16 amino acids.

V usage is TRBV2 and J usage is TRBJ2-5, with a weak D call TRBD1 (6 bases). V was trimmed by 4 bases and J by 0 bases, leaving 6 bases between them. Per the germline V gene, CDR1 is SNHLY and CDR2 is FYNNEI. The CDR3 runs 13 residues. The chain's CDR3 is CASSGQDQETQYF. In DNA form, the CDR3 reads TGTGCCAGCAGTGGACAGGACCAAGAGACCCAGTACTTC.

The gene calls are TRBV9 and TRBJ2-7; 11 nucleotides agree with TRBD2. Germline-derived CDR1 and CDR2 are SGDLS and YYNGEE. The CDR3 is made up of 14 amino acids. After removal of 3 bases from V and 7 bases from J, the junction contained 6 bases not matched to a gene. CDR3 DNA: TGTGCCAGCAGCGCACTAGCGGGAGCGAGAGAGCAGTACTTC. Encoded protein: CASSALAGAREQYF.

The chain employs TRBV9 and TRBJ1-5, with 9 bases that match TRBD1. The CDR3 is 14 amino acids. J gave up 6 bases and V 4 bases, and 5 bases lay outside the gene matches. The germline V gene has CDR1 SGDLS and CDR2 YYNGEE. In DNA form, the CDR3 reads TGTGCCAGCAGCTCCGGGACAGGGACTCAGCCCCAGCATTTT. Its protein is CASSSGTGTQPQHF. Full variable domain (missing parts from reference TRBV9 and TRBJ1-5): DSGVTQTPKHLITATGQRVTLRCSPRSGDLSVYWYQQSLDQGLQFLIQYYNGEERAKGNILERFSAQQFPDLHSELNLSSLELGDSALYFCASSSGTGTQPQHFGDGTRLSIL.